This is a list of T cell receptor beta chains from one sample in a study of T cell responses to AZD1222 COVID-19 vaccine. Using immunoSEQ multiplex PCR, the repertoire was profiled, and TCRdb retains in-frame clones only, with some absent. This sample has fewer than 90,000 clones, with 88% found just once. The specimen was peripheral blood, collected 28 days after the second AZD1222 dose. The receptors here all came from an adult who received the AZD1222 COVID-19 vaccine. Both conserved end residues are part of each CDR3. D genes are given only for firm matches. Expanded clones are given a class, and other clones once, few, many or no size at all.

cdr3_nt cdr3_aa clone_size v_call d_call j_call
TGTGCCAGCTCACCACCGCTGGGACAGGGGGCTTACGAGCAGTACTTC CASSPPLGQGAYEQYF - TRBV18 TRBD1 TRBJ2-7
TGTGCCAGCAGCGCATTCGGGATCTCTGGGACCGGGGAGCTGTTTTTT CASSAFGISGTGELFF few TRBV9 - TRBJ2-2
TGTGCCAGCAGCCCCAGGGACAGCTCTAATTCACCCCTCCACTTT CASSPRDSSNSPLHF - TRBV2 TRBD1 TRBJ1-6
TGTGCCAGCAGTGTACAGGGGGAGAACACTGAAGCTTTCTTT CASSVQGENTEAFF - TRBV2 TRBD1 TRBJ1-1
TGTGCCACCAGTGAACCGGACAGGCCTGGTGTCAATGAGCAGTTCTTC CATSEPDRPGVNEQFF - TRBV24-1 TRBD1 TRBJ2-1
TGTGCCAGTAGGCGAACAGGGGCCCCGTCCGGTGGCTACACCTTC CASRRTGAPSGGYTF - TRBV19 TRBD1 TRBJ1-2
TGTGCCAGCAGCTCGACAGGGGTGAGCTCCTATAATTCACCCCTCCACTTT CASSSTGVSSYNSPLHF once TRBV7-9 TRBD1 TRBJ1-6
TGTGCCAGCTCACCACCGACAGGAAAGGTTGGCCCAGATACGCAGTATTTT CASSPPTGKVGPDTQYF - TRBV18 - TRBJ2-3
TGTGCCAGCAGCTTAAGCCTTGTGGGGAGTTCAGATACGCAGTATTTT CASSLSLVGSSDTQYF - TRBV7-2 - TRBJ2-3
TGTGCCACCAGTGATTCCGGGGCGGGCACCTACAATGAGCAGTTCTTC CATSDSGAGTYNEQFF - TRBV24-1 - TRBJ2-1
TGTGCCAGCAGTGCGCGGGGGGGCGTCGAGCAGTACTTC CASSARGGVEQYF - TRBV5-5 TRBD2 TRBJ2-7
TGTGCCAGCAGTTACTCGATAAAAACTGAAGCTTTCTTT CASSYSIKTEAFF once TRBV6-5 - TRBJ1-1
TGTGCCACCAGCAGGGGACAGGGGTTGGTAGAGACCCAGTACTTC CATSRGQGLVETQYF - TRBV15 TRBD1 TRBJ2-5
TGTGCCAGCAGACCGGGGACAGTGAACACTGAAGCTTTCTTT CASRPGTVNTEAFF - TRBV7-8 TRBD1 TRBJ1-1
TGTGCCAGCTTGTTAGGGGGGGACTATGGCTACACCTTC CASLLGGDYGYTF - TRBV6-6 - TRBJ1-2
TGTGCCAGCAGCCGGGGACGGGTCGAGCAGTACTTC CASSRGRVEQYF - TRBV3-1/TRBV3-2 - TRBJ2-7
TGTGCCAGCAGCCCCCGTGCCGGGCGGGCCCCTTACGAGCAGTACTTC CASSPRAGRAPYEQYF - TRBV7-6 - TRBJ2-7
TGTGCCAGCTCACCAAGCATCCAGGGGGCCTACGAGCAGTACTTC CASSPSIQGAYEQYF - TRBV18 TRBD1 TRBJ2-7
TGCGCCAGCAGCCAAGAACTAGCGGGAGCTGGAGAGCAGTACTTC CASSQELAGAGEQYF - TRBV4-3 TRBD2 TRBJ2-7
TGTGCCAGCAGTTTATATAATCCCCCGGACAGGGGGCGGGGGGGGCAGTACTTC CASSLYNPPDRGRGGQYF - TRBV27 TRBD1 TRBJ2-7
TGTGCCAGCAGTTTATTTGCGGGAAGTGCAGATACGCAGTATTTT CASSLFAGSADTQYF - TRBV27 - TRBJ2-3
TGTGCTAGCAGCTTAACAGCGGGAGGGCTTGGTGAGCAGTTCTTC CASSLTAGGLGEQFF - TRBV7-7 TRBD2 TRBJ2-1
TGTGCCAGCAGCCGAAACCAAGGGACGGGCTACGAGCAGTACTTC CASSRNQGTGYEQYF - TRBV3-1/TRBV3-2 - TRBJ2-7
TGTGCCAGCAGTTTCACAGATACGCAGTATTTT CASSFTDTQYF - TRBV2 - TRBJ2-3
TGTGCCAGCAGTCCCACCGGACAGGGGGGGTCAAACATTCAGTACTTC CASSPTGQGGSNIQYF - TRBV6-6 TRBD1 TRBJ2-4
TGTGCCAGCAGCTCCCGACAGGGGTCTAATGAAAAACTGTTTTTT CASSSRQGSNEKLFF - TRBV11-2 TRBD1 TRBJ1-4
TGTGCCAGCAGCGGGGGAACGGGAGGCTACACCTTC CASSGGTGGYTF - TRBV7-9 - TRBJ1-2
TGTGCCAGTATCTCCCGACAGGGGGTCAATCAGCCCCAGCATTTT CASISRQGVNQPQHF - TRBV19 TRBD1 TRBJ1-5
TGTGCCAGTAGTACCGAAGGACGGTCAGATGAAGCTTTCTTT CASSTEGRSDEAFF - TRBV19 - TRBJ1-1
TGTGCCAGCAGCGTCCGGGACAAAGTTTTAGCGGGGGCGTACAATGAGCAGTTCTTC CASSVRDKVLAGAYNEQFF - TRBV21-1 - TRBJ2-1
TGTGCCAGCAGTTTATGGGGACGGGGGCGAGATGAAAAACTGTTTTTT CASSLWGRGRDEKLFF - TRBV28 - TRBJ1-4
TGTGCCAGCAGAAAACAGGGAAACAATCAGCCCCAGCATTTT CASRKQGNNQPQHF - TRBV6-5 - TRBJ1-5
TGTGCCAGCAGTACCCATGAGAGCGGAGGGGCTTTTAGCAATCAGCCCCAGCATTTT CASSTHESGGAFSNQPQHF - TRBV28 - TRBJ1-5
TGTGCCAGCAGTGAGAACCGGGGCCAAGAGACCCAGTACTTC CASSENRGQETQYF - TRBV2 - TRBJ2-5
TGCGCCAGCAGCCGATTCAGGGTACCTAATGAAAAACTGTTTTTT CASSRFRVPNEKLFF - TRBV5-1 - TRBJ1-4
TGTGCCAGCAGCCGCGCTGGGGGACAGGGAGGCACTGAAGCTTTCTTT CASSRAGGQGGTEAFF - TRBV3-1/TRBV3-2 TRBD1 TRBJ1-1
TGTGCCAGCAGCTTATATTTGACAGGGGGCCCAAATCAGCCCCAGCATTTT CASSLYLTGGPNQPQHF - TRBV7-8 TRBD1 TRBJ1-5
TGTGCCAGCAGTTACTCGACGGGGGGCCACGAGCAGTACTTC CASSYSTGGHEQYF - TRBV6-6 - TRBJ2-7
TGTGCCAGCAGCTTAGGGGGGACTAGCGGGGACCTAACGGGCTACGAGCAGTACTTC CASSLGGTSGDLTGYEQYF - TRBV7-9 TRBD2 TRBJ2-7
TGTGCCAGCAGCTTAACAGGGGTCTACACTGAAGCTTTCTTT CASSLTGVYTEAFF once TRBV7-9 TRBD1 TRBJ1-1
TGTGCCAGCTCAAGCCAAAGGACTAGCGGGAGTTACGAGCAGTACTTC CASSSQRTSGSYEQYF - TRBV18 TRBD2 TRBJ2-7
TGTGCCAGCAGTGAGTTGCCTAGCGGGACCCTCTACAATGAGCAGTTCTTC CASSELPSGTLYNEQFF once TRBV6-1 TRBD2 TRBJ2-1
TGTGCCAGCAGCGGTCAGCGGGAGGGGGATCGGGGAGATACGCAGTATTTT CASSGQREGDRGDTQYF - TRBV9 TRBD2 TRBJ2-3
TGTGCCAGCAGGATGGCAGGGGGCACTGAAGCTTTCTTT CASRMAGGTEAFF once TRBV25-1 TRBD1 TRBJ1-1
TGTGCCAGCAGCCACTCCGGGACCATGAACACTGAAGCTTTCTTT CASSHSGTMNTEAFF - TRBV3-1/TRBV3-2 - TRBJ1-1
TGTGCCATCAGTGAGTCAGGGTCTAGCGGGTACTACAATGAGCAGTTCTTC CAISESGSSGYYNEQFF - TRBV10-3 TRBD2 TRBJ2-1
TGTGCCAGCACCCCCTCGGAGACCCAGTACTTC CASTPSETQYF - TRBV7-9 - TRBJ2-5
TGTGCCAGTAGTTCCGAAACGAGCTATAATTCACCCCTCCACTTT CASSSETSYNSPLHF - TRBV19 - TRBJ1-6
TGTGCCAGCAGCCAATTACTGGCGGGAGGGGTGGACATTCAGTACTTC CASSQLLAGGVDIQYF - TRBV4-2 TRBD2 TRBJ2-4
TGTGCCAGTAACGAACTAGCGGGAAGCACAGATACGCAGTATTTT CASNELAGSTDTQYF - TRBV28 TRBD2 TRBJ2-3
TGCAGCGTTGAACTCCCTAGCGGTTACAATGAGCAGTTCTTC CSVELPSGYNEQFF - TRBV29-1 TRBD2 TRBJ2-1
TGCGCCAGCTCAGGACTAGCGACACGGAGCTCCTACAATGAGCAGTTCTTC CASSGLATRSSYNEQFF few TRBV5-1 TRBD2 TRBJ2-1
TGTGCCAGCAGCTTATCTGGGTACTCTGGAAACACCATATATTTT CASSLSGYSGNTIYF - TRBV11-3 - TRBJ1-3
TGTGCCAGCAGCCAAGACGAGAGGGCTGGGGCCAACGTCCTGACTTTC CASSQDERAGANVLTF - TRBV4-2 - TRBJ2-6